The clone carrying this T cell receptor beta chain was detected many times. As yet, its antigen is unknown. Germline V gene sequence: CDR1 SEHNR, CDR2 FQNEAQ (reference sequence). This CDR3 spans 15 amino acids. Trimming removed 5 bases at V and 0 bases at J, with 13 bases between. These data originate in a study of T cells after yellow fever vaccination. Whole-study results and caveats: Re-detected after boosting: most primary clones, 95% to 98% of CD4 and about 90% of CD8.

The authors made TCR cDNA by 5'RACE template switching, adding a universal primer site and UMIs. Via MiXCR, TCRdb re-called the 5' RACE reads, giving one row per CDR3 protein. The table includes about 260,000 distinct CDR3 sequences, around 5.2% detected once. The TCR sequence derives from a man younger than 35 who received the YFV17D yellow fever vaccine. V gene TRBV7-9 combines with J gene TRBJ1-1, with unresolved D. The material sequenced was CD4+ T cells sorted from PBMCs, taken on the day of the yellow fever booster vaccination. The CDR3 DNA sequence: TGTGCCAGCAGCCTCCGGGGAGGCCTGAACACTGAAGCTTTCTTT. This encodes CASSLRGGLNTEAFF.